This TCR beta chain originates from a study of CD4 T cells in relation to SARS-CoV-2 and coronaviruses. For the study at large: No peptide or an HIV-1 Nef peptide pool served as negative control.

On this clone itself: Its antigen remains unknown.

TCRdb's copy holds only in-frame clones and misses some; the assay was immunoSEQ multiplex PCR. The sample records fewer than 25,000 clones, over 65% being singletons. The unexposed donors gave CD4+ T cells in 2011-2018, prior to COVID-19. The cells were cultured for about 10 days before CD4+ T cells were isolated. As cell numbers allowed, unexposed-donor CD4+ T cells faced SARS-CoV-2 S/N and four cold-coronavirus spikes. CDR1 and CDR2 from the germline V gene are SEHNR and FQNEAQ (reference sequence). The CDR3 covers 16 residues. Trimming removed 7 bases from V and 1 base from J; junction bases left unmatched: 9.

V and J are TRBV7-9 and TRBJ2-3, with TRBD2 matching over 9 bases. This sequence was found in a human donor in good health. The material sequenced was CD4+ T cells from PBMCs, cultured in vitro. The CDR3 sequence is CASTPISGSGTDTQYF. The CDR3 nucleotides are TGTGCCAGCACACCTATTAGCGGGAGTGGCACAGATACGCAGTATTTT.